The 11 T cell receptor beta chains listed next were all sequenced from one sample in a study of T cells after yellow fever vaccination. MiXCR, run by TCRdb on the 5' RACE reads, gives a single entry per CDR3 protein. Altogether hundreds of thousands of distinct CDR3 sequences are present, around a sixth being singletons, with the ten largest covering 15% to 20%. The specimen comprised PBMCs, sampled more than 4 days after the first yellow fever vaccination. The receptors were gathered from a man between 18 and 29 years old who received the YFV17D yellow fever vaccine.

The rearrangement joins TRBV19 to TRBJ1-4, with D possibly TRBD1 on 6 matching bases. In germline, CDR1 is LNHDA, CDR2 SQIVND (reference sequence). CDR3 length: 13 residues. The V gene lost 8 bases and the J gene lost 8 bases, with 15 bases spanning the gap. The CDR3: CASGRGGQEKLFF. In DNA form, the CDR3 reads TGTGCCAGTGGTCGGGGGGGCCAAGAAAAACTGTTTTTT.

This clonotype was seen many times. The CDR3 sequence: CASSFGYEQFF. CDR3 nucleotides: TGTGCCAGCAGCTTTGGCTATGAGCAGTTCTTC. J is TRBJ2-1 and V is TRBV7-6; D gene uncertain. Trimming took off 3 bases at V and 8 bases at J, with 5 bases between the two ends. Germline V CDR1 and CDR2: SGHVS, FNYEAQ. This CDR3 has 11 residues.

This clonotype was observed at least ten times. The rearrangement uses TRBV7-6 and TRBJ1-1; D is possibly TRBD1 (6 bases). CDR3 length: 14 residues. Deletions cut 5 bases from V and 3 bases from J, with 13 bases between. Germline-derived CDR1 and CDR2 are SGHVS and FNYEAQ. The CDR3 sequence is CASSGGPGYTEAFF. The DNA for the CDR3 is TGTGCCAGCAGCGGGGGCCCAGGCTACACTGAAGCTTTCTTT.

This clonotype has only a few counts. The chain's CDR3 is CASSLSVSGTDTQYF. The CDR3 nucleotides read TGTGCCAGCAGTTTATCGGTGAGCGGCACAGATACGCAGTATTTT. V usage is TRBV12-3 or TRBV12-4 and J usage is TRBJ2-3; D is uncertain. There are 15 residues in the CDR3. Between the trimmed V and J ends, which lost 2 bases and 1 base, there was a span of 10 bases.

This clonotype was found a few times. The rearrangement links TRBV5-6 to TRBJ1-5; D gene ambiguous. V lost 0 bases, J lost 4 bases, and 8 bases lay in between. The V gene's germline CDR1 is SGHDT and CDR2 YYEEEE. The CDR3 loop spans 14 amino acids. The CDR3 DNA reads TGTGCCAGCAGCTTGGGGAAGTTAAATCAGCCCCAGCATTTT. This encodes CASSLGKLNQPQHF.

The V call is TRBV5-6, the J call TRBJ2-5, with D possibly TRBD2 on 5 matching bases. V shed 2 bases and J shed 1 base, with 12 bases lying between them. The length of the CDR3 is 15 residues. CDR1 SGHDT and CDR2 YYEEEE come from the germline V gene. As DNA, the CDR3 is TGTGCCAGCAGCTTTCGCGGGCGCTTCCAAGAGACCCAGTACTTC. Its translation: CASSFRGRFQETQYF.

This clonotype has only a few counts. The chain combines TRBV11-1 with TRBJ2-1; 7 positions agree with TRBD2. Germline CDR1 is SGHAT and CDR2 is FQDESV (reference sequence). The CDR3 extends over 12 amino acids. The V and J ends lost 4 bases and 13 bases, in that order; junction bases with no gene match: 7. Here the CDR3 DNA reads TGTGCCAGCAGCTCCGTGGGGGGGAGACAGTTCTTC. It translates to CASSSVGGRQFF.

This clonotype was found a few times. CDR3 loop: CSVHTGAYGYTF. The DNA for the CDR3 is TGCAGCGTGCACACAGGAGCCTATGGCTACACCTTC. V usage is TRBV29-1 and J usage is TRBJ1-2; a weak D match, TRBD1 (5 bases). This CDR3 spans 12 amino acids. Germline CDR1 SQVTM, CDR2 ANQGSEA. V was trimmed by 6 bases and J by 4 bases, leaving 12 bases between them. Looking up the rest from reference TRBV29-1 and TRBJ1-2 gives the full variable domain: SAVISQKPSRDICQRGTSLTIQCQVDSQVTMMFWYRQQPGQSLTLIATANQGSEATYESGFVIDKFPISRPNLTFSTLTVSNMSPEDSSIYLCSVHTGAYGYTFGSGTRLTVV.

The chain carries TRBV19 and TRBJ2-3; 9 bases fit TRBD2. Per the germline V gene, CDR1 is LNHDA and CDR2 is SQIVND (reference sequence). This CDR3 has 12 residues. The V and J ends lost 6 bases and 6 bases, in that order; junction bases with no gene match: 1. CDR3 region: CASRLAGDTQYF. The CDR3 region has the DNA TGTGCCAGTAGGCTAGCGGGGGATACGCAGTATTTT.

This clonotype was detected only a few times. This chain links TRBV14 with TRBJ1-2; D unresolved. V dropped 0 bases and J dropped 5 bases, with 7 bases sitting between them. Germline-derived CDR1 and CDR2 are SGHDN and FVKESK. The CDR3 has 13 amino acids. CDR3 region: CASSQDREYGYTF. The CDR3 region has the DNA TGTGCCAGCAGCCAAGATCGGGAATATGGCTACACCTTC.

There are a few counts of this clonotype. This chain joins TRBV20-1 and TRBJ1-2; no clear D gene. V was trimmed by 6 bases and J by 4 bases, leaving 15 bases between them. CDR3 length: 13 amino acids. The V gene's germline CDR1 is DFQATT and CDR2 SNEGSKA (reference sequence). CDR3 residues: CSASSGLRYGYTF. The CDR3 DNA sequence: TGCAGTGCCAGTTCGGGCTTACGCTATGGCTACACCTTC.